This is a list of T cell receptor beta chains from one sample in a study of T cell responses to AZD1222 COVID-19 vaccine. Profiling relied on immunoSEQ multiplex PCR, and the TCRdb table lists in-frame clones only, not all of them. The sample has 120,000 to 150,000 clones, 86% seen once. The sequencing here drew on peripheral blood, taken 28 days after the second AZD1222 dose. Receptors originate from an adult who received the AZD1222 COVID-19 vaccine. The conserved cysteine and the conserved F or W are not part of the CDR3 here. For some rows the clone size is stated as once, few or many, or as a class when expanded; others skip it.

NA	TRBV3-1/TRBV3-2	TRBJ1-2	ASSQEQGANGYT
NA	TRBV19	TRBJ2-7	ASSIVLSNYEQY
few	TRBV2	TRBJ1-5	ASRGTRGRDQPQH
NA	TRBV19	TRBJ2-7	ASSAGGGLYEQY
NA	TRBV10-2	TRBJ1-6	ASSQTVYNSPLH
NA	TRBV18	TRBJ1-1	ASSPVEGSVAF
NA	TRBV6-5	TRBJ2-7	ASSYSISSYEQY
NA	TRBV5-1	TRBJ1-1	ASSLGATEAF
NA	TRBV7-2	TRBJ2-1	ASSIGASGYNEQF
NA	TRBV7-9	TRBJ1-3	ASRADLKNTIY
once	TRBV2	TRBJ2-3	ASTGLAVTDTQY
NA	TRBV5-6	TRBJ2-6	ASSLVGTLVGGANVLT
NA	TRBV25-1	TRBJ2-3	ASTTRVLGNTQY
NA	TRBV5-5	TRBJ2-7	ASSPWGPYEQY
NA	TRBV24-1	TRBJ1-1	ATSDRLNTEAF
NA	TRBV9	TRBJ2-3	ASSVVLGVTDTQY
NA	TRBV11-2	TRBJ1-6	ASNLRAAYNSPLH
NA	TRBV28	TRBJ2-7	ASSSRQVYSYEQY
NA	TRBV28	TRBJ1-2	ASSLTGIYGYT
NA	TRBV7-9	TRBJ2-2	ASSLGTNTGELF
NA	TRBV10-2	TRBJ2-7	ASSGGSYEQY
NA	TRBV18	TRBJ2-7	ASSPGLAGDEQY
NA	TRBV12-3/TRBV12-4	TRBJ2-5	ASSPWDRETQY
NA	TRBV4-2	TRBJ2-4	ASSATGGVIQY
few	TRBV21-1	TRBJ1-1	ASSRPMGGRTEAF
NA	TRBV2	TRBJ2-5	ASSWGSSFEIQY
NA	TRBV6-5	TRBJ1-2	ASSYQGPDIYGYT
NA	TRBV7-9	TRBJ1-4	ASSLALNEKLF
few	TRBV3-1/TRBV3-2	TRBJ1-1	ASSLTLNTEAF
NA	TRBV6-4	TRBJ1-1	ASGRDRGRLNTEAF
NA	TRBV29-1	TRBJ2-7	SVRTGSSYEQY
NA	TRBV28	TRBJ1-1	ASSLDQGVVLGAF
few	TRBV15	TRBJ2-7	ATSSSTSGASYEQY
NA	TRBV1	TRBJ2-1	TSSHPRERDNEQF
NA	TRBV27	TRBJ1-2	ASSLYSADSYT
NA	TRBV12-3/TRBV12-4	TRBJ1-3	ASSLAQINTIY
NA	TRBV6-5	TRBJ1-1	ASSYFPRVRNTEAF
NA	TRBV3-1/TRBV3-2	TRBJ2-5	ASSQHPGQGAETQY
NA	TRBV7-2	TRBJ2-1	ASSLGLARRYNEQF
NA	TRBV24-1	TRBJ1-2	ATSDQRYGYT
NA	TRBV9	TRBJ1-6	ASSGGLANSPLH
NA	TRBV4-2	TRBJ1-1	ASSQGQANTEAF
once	TRBV6-5	TRBJ1-5	ASSRTRGDQPQH
NA	TRBV18	TRBJ1-1	ASSPPRSPHEAF
NA	TRBV14	TRBJ1-5	ASSQGGAQPQH
NA	TRBV3-1/TRBV3-2	TRBJ1-6	ASSDGNSPLH
NA	TRBV7-9	TRBJ2-1	ASGGPYNEQF
NA	TRBV5-1	TRBJ1-5	ASSLGRGPDQPQH